Listed here are 20 T cell receptor beta chains from one sample, sequenced in a study of blood T cell repertoires in COVID-19. Profiled with immunoSEQ multiplex PCR; TCRdb holds only in-frame clones, not every one. The data hold about 130,000 clones, with around 82% observed a single time. Sample: peripheral blood. The receptors were gathered from a woman in her 30s who had recovered from COVID-19.

The CDR3: CASSLKQGSYNEQFF. As DNA, the CDR3 is TGTGCCAGCAGCTTAAAGCAGGGTTCCTACAATGAGCAGTTCTTC. The chain has TRBV7-9 and TRBJ2-1, with a weak D call TRBD1 (5 bases). V gave up 2 bases and J gave up 1 base, with 9 bases separating them. Germline V CDR1 and CDR2: SEHNR, FQNEAQ (reference sequence). The CDR3 sequence is 15 residues long.

The chain carries TRBV7-9 and TRBJ1-1, with D uncertain. The germline V gene has CDR1 SEHNR and CDR2 FQNEAQ (reference sequence). The CDR3 has 18 residues. Trimming removed 5 bases from V and 1 base from J, with 23 bases in between. CDR3 loop: CASSDIIGPTFPNTEAFF. CDR3 bases: TGTGCCAGCAGCGATATTATTGGTCCTACCTTTCCGAACACTGAAGCTTTCTTT.

J is TRBJ2-7 and V is TRBV18, with 11 bases that match TRBD1. The length of the CDR3 is 14 residues. The V gene end was trimmed by 4 bases and the J gene end by 2 bases; junction bases not matched to a gene: 1. Germline V gene sequence: CDR1 KGHSH, CDR2 LQKENI. The CDR3 DNA is TGTGCCAGCTCACTGGGACAGGGGGCCTACGAGCAGTACTTC. This sequence encodes CASSLGQGAYEQYF.

This rearrangement joins TRBV4-1 to TRBJ2-3, with D possibly being TRBD2 (6 bases). Germline V gene lookup returns CDR1 MGHRA and CDR2 YSYEKL. Trimming took off 4 bases at V and 0 bases at J, with 17 bases between the two ends. The CDR3 covers 17 residues. CDR3 region: CASSPKMKRASTDTQYF. The DNA for the CDR3 is TGCGCCAGCAGCCCGAAGATGAAGCGGGCAAGCACAGATACGCAGTATTTT.

There are a few counts of this clone. The chain employs TRBV10-1 and TRBJ2-7, with 8 nucleotides matching TRBD2. The CDR3 sequence is 13 residues long. The trim removed 7 bases at V and 6 bases at J, leaving 8 bases unmatched. From germline, CDR1 is WNHNN and CDR2 SYGVQD (reference sequence). The CDR3 DNA reads TGCGCCAGCAAAGTTCCGGGAGGGGGCGAGCAGTACTTC. Translating it yields CASKVPGGGEQYF.

The V call is TRBV6-2 or TRBV6-3, the J call TRBJ2-5, with D perhaps TRBD1 (6 bases). Germline loops: CDR1 MNHEY, CDR2 SVGEGT. CDR3 length: 13 residues. The V gene lost 5 bases and the J gene lost 2 bases, with 9 bases spanning the gap. DNA of the CDR3: TGTGCCAGCAGTGGACAGATTCAAGAGACCCAGTACTTC. Residues: CASSGQIQETQYF.

V and J are TRBV6-5 and TRBJ1-1, with D unresolved. Trimming left V 11 bases short and J 3 bases short, with 13 bases between. The CDR3 is 12 amino acids. Per the germline V gene, CDR1 is MNHEY and CDR2 is SVGAGI. In nucleotides, the CDR3 is TGTGCCTCTCATCCTGGAGACACTGAAGCTTTCTTT. Amino acid sequence: CASHPGDTEAFF.

This clone was seen more than once but under ten times. The chain joins TRBV19 to TRBJ1-5; D is unresolved. Trimming took 7 bases from V and 0 from J, leaving 16 bases between them. The CDR3 has 16 residues. Germline V gives CDR1 LNHDA, CDR2 SQIVND (reference sequence). CDR3 residues: CASTKILEDSNQPQHF. As DNA, the CDR3 is TGTGCCAGTACAAAGATCCTGGAGGATAGCAATCAGCCCCAGCATTTT.

This sequence joins TRBV6-5 and TRBJ1-1; no clear D gene. Germline assignment: CDR1 MNHEY and CDR2 SVGAGI. The CDR3 spans 15 residues. V was pared by 5 bases and J by 1 base, with 14 bases between. This CDR3 is CASSLGMGKNTEAFF. CDR3 coding DNA: TGTGCCAGCAGTCTCGGGATGGGGAAGAACACTGAAGCTTTCTTT.

The rearrangement joins TRBV5-5 to TRBJ1-5; no definite D call. CDR1 is SGHKS and CDR2 is YYEKEE in the germline V gene (reference sequence). Trimming pared 4 bases from V and 7 bases from J, leaving 9 bases between. The CDR3 contains 12 residues. The CDR3 sequence: CASSANLQPQHF. The CDR3 DNA follows: TGTGCCAGCAGCGCGAACCTACAGCCCCAGCATTTT.

The V and J genes are TRBV5-6 and TRBJ2-5; 10 bases are a match to TRBD1. This CDR3 contains 15 residues. J gave up 5 bases and V 4 bases, and 8 bases lay outside the gene matches. CDR1 is SGHDT and CDR2 is YYEEEE in the germline V gene. CDR3 in amino acids: CASSKLKDRGETQYF. CDR3 nucleotides: TGTGCCAGCAGCAAGCTAAAGGACAGGGGGGAGACCCAGTACTTC.

This chain joins TRBV7-8 and TRBJ1-6; 8 bases line up with TRBD1. Germline assignment: CDR1 SGHVS and CDR2 FQNEAQ. The V gene end was trimmed by 0 bases and the J gene end by 8 bases; junction bases not matched to a gene: 3. The CDR3 totals 15 residues. The CDR3 DNA reads TGTGCCAGCAGCTTAGCGGGACAGGTATATTCACCCCTCCACTTT. It specifies CASSLAGQVYSPLHF.

The V and J genes are TRBV2 and TRBJ2-1; D not resolved. This CDR3 has 14 amino acids. The V gene's germline CDR1 is SNHLY and CDR2 FYNNEI. Trimming stripped 6 bases from V and 4 bases from J, with 13 bases between. CDR3 sequence: CASSSGETYNEQFF. The CDR3 DNA reads TGTGCCAGCAGCTCGGGTGAAACTTACAATGAGCAGTTCTTC.

This clone was detected only once. The chain is built from TRBV2 and TRBJ1-6, with D perhaps TRBD1 (5 bases). The CDR3 covers 15 residues. Trimming cost V 2 bases and J 5 bases, with 10 bases left between them. Germline V gene data show CDR1 as SNHLY and CDR2 as FYNNEI. CDR3 region: CASSETGKDNSPLHF. As DNA, the CDR3 is TGTGCCAGCAGTGAAACAGGAAAGGATAATTCACCCCTCCACTTT. Variable domain in full (rest from reference TRBV2 and TRBJ1-6): EPEVTQTPSHQVTQMGQEVILRCVPISNHLYFYWYRQILGQKVEFLVSFYNNEISEKSEIFDDQFSVERPDGSNFTLKIRSTKLEDSAMYFCASSETGKDNSPLHFGNGTRLTVT.

A few counts support this clone. The V call is TRBV27, the J call TRBJ2-7, with TRBD1 identical over 10 bases. J lost 4 bases, V lost 5 bases, and 11 bases had no gene match. This CDR3 has 16 amino acids. Germline CDR1 and CDR2: MNHEY and SMNVEV (reference sequence). The CDR3 spells CASSNEPGQGFYEQYF. In DNA form, the CDR3 reads TGTGCCAGCAGTAACGAGCCGGGACAGGGGTTTTACGAGCAGTACTTC.

The rearrangement links TRBV7-2 to TRBJ1-1, with 11 bases matching TRBD1. The germline gives CDR1 SGHTA, CDR2 FQGNSA. J lost 4 bases, V lost 6 bases, and 10 bases had no gene match. This CDR3 region has 16 residues. CDR3 in DNA: TGTGCCAGCAGTTCCGGGACAGGGGGGAGAAGCACTGAAGCTTTCTTT. Translation gives CASSSGTGGRSTEAFF. Supplemented by reference TRBV7-2 and TRBJ1-1, the full variable domain reads GAGVSQSPSNKVTEKGKDVELRCDPISGHTALYWYRQSLGQGLEFLIYFQGNSAPDKSGLPSDRFSAERTGGSVSTLTIQRTQQEDSAVYLCASSSGTGGRSTEAFFGQGTRLTVV.

The chain is built from TRBV29-1 and TRBJ1-5; 7 bases line up with TRBD1. The CDR3 length is 14 residues. The germline V gene encodes CDR1 SQVTM and CDR2 ANQGSEA. Trimming at V came to 4 bases and at J to 1 base, leaving 4 bases not matched to a gene. CDR3 sequence reads: CSVVLDRSNQPQHF. CDR3 sequence (DNA): TGCAGCGTTGTTTTGGACAGGAGCAATCAGCCCCAGCATTTT.

The chain combines TRBV3-1 (or the pseudogene TRBV3-2) with TRBJ2-2; D remains ambiguous. V dropped 0 bases and J dropped 4 bases, with 9 bases sitting between them. Germline V gene data show CDR1 as LGHDT and CDR2 as YNNKEL (reference sequence). The CDR3 is 15 amino acids. The CDR3 DNA reads TGTGCCAGCAGCCAAGAATCGGTTATCACCGGGGAGCTGTTTTTT. It specifies CASSQESVITGELFF.

This chain joins TRBV5-1 and TRBJ1-4; D is perhaps TRBD1 (5 bases). This CDR3 contains 13 residues. V dropped 1 base and J dropped 6 bases, with 7 bases sitting between them. Germline V lookup: CDR1 SGHRS, CDR2 YFSETQ. The CDR3 coding sequence is TGCGCCAGCAGCTTGACGGGGGATGAAAAACTGTTTTTT. It specifies CASSLTGDEKLFF.

This clone was picked up one time. The chain has TRBV14 and TRBJ2-1; 12 bases align to TRBD2. V dropped 4 bases and J dropped 4; count of bases not matched to a gene: 2. Germline lookup yields CDR1 SGHDN and CDR2 FVKESK. CDR3 length equals 15 residues. CDR3 bases: TGTGCCAGCAGCCTCGGGACTAGCGGGTACAATGAGCAGTTCTTC. As protein: CASSLGTSGYNEQFF.